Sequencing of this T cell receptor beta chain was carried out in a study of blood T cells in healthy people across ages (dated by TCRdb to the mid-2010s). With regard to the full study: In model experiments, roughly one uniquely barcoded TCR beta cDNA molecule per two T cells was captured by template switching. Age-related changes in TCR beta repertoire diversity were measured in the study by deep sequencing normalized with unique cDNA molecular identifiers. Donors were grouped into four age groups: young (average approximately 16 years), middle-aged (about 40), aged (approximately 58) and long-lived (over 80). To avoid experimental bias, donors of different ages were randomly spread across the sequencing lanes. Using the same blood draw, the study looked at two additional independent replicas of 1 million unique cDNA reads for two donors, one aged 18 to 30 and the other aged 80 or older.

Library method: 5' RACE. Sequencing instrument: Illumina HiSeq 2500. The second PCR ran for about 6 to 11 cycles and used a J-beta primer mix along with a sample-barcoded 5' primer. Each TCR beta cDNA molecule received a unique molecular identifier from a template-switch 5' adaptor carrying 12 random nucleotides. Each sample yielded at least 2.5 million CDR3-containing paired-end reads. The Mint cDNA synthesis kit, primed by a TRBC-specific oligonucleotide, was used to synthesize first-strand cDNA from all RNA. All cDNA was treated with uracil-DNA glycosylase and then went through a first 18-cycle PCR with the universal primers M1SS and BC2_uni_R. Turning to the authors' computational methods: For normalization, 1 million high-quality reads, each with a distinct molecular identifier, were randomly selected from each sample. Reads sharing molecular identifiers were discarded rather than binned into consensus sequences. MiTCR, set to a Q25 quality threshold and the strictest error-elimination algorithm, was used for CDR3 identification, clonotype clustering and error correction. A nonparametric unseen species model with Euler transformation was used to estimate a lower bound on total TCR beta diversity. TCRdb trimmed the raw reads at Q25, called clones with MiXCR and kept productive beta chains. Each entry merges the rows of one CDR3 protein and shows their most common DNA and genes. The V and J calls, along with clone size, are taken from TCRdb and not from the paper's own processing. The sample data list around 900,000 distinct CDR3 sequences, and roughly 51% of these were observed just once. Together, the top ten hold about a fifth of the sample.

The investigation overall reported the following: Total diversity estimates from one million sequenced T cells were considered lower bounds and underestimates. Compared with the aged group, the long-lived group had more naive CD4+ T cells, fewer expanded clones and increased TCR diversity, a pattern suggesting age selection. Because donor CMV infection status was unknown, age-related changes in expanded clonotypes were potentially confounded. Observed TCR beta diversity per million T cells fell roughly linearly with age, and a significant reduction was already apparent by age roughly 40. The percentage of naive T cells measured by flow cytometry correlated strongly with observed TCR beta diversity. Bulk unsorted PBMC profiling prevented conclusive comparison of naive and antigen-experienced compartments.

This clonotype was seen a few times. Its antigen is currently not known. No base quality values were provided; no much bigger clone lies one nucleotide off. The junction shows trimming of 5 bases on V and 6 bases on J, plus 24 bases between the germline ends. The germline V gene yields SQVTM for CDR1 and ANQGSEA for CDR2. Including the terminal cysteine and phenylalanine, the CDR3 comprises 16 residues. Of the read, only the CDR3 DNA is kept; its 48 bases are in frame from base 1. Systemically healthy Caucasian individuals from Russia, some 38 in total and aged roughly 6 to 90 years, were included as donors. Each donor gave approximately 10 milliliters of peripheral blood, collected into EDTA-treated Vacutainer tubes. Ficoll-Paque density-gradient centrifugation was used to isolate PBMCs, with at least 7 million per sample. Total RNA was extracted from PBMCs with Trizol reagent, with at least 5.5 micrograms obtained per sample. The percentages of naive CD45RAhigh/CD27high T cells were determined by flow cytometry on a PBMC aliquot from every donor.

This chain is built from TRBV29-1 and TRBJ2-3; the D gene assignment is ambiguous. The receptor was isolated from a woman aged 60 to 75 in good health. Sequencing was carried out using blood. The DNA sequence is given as TGCAGCGTTAACCCCCTTGCGGTTATCTCTGGGGATACGCAGTATTTT. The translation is CSVNPLAVISGDTQYF.